The following is a TCR beta chain sequence with its context. As yet, its antigen is unknown. A read error may account for a junction end that differs from germline. The data originate from a study of siplizumab effects on memory and regulatory T cells. Study-level points and caveats: Naive T cells, seemingly more diverse than memory cells, seemed major alloresponse contributors. Assignment of a naive or memory phenotype failed for roughly 75-95% of the proliferating CD4+ or CD8+ clones. The study found that siplizumab significantly reduced alloreactive sequences traceable to unstimulated CD4+ memory cells.

The germline CDR1 and CDR2 sequences are MNHNS and SASEGT. CDR3 length equals 13 residues. The method was immunoSEQ multiplex PCR; TCRdb's version includes in-frame clones alone and lacks a portion of them. The sample has some 53,000 clones, 95% to 98% seen once; the top ten hold about 0.6%. Sequenced material: naive CD4+ T cells sorted from blood. The rearrangement uses TRBV6-1 and TRBJ2-5; the D gene is possibly TRBD2 (5 bases). This TCR derives from a human donor in good health. CDR3 in amino acids: CAGRLRVRGTQYF. The CDR3 DNA follows: TGTGCCGGCAGGCTCCGGGTCCGGGGGACCCAGTACTTC.